This TCR beta chain was captured by sequencing in a study of CD8 T cells in ankylosing spondylitis. General study results and limits: Roughly eight highly homologous variants formed a TCR beta motif that appeared characteristic of ankylosing spondylitis blood. CD8+ by phenotype, disease-linked clones were relatively rare in peripheral blood. Disease-associated clones were reportedly significantly overrepresented in matched ankylosing spondylitis synovial fluid.

As the method for making TCR beta libraries, quantitative 5'-RACE with molecular barcodes was used. One entry per CDR3 protein results from TCRdb running MiXCR on the 5' RACE reads. The repertoire holds 700,000 or so distinct CDR3 sequences, with 15% to 20% as singletons. This CDR3 is built from 14 residues. The ends were cut back, 0 bases at V and 2 bases at J, with 8 bases in the middle. Germline V CDR1 and CDR2: ENHRY, SYGVKD. A word on this clonotype: Its target is not known.

J is TRBJ2-7 and V is TRBV10-3; no reliable D call. The receptor comes from a male donor with ankylosing spondylitis. Source material: blood, either unsorted or a sorted T cell fraction (not recorded which). CDR3 sequence: CAISESTRTYEQYF. CDR3 sequence (DNA): TGTGCCATCAGTGAGTCGACGAGAACCTACGAGCAGTACTTC.